These 32 T cell receptor beta chains were sequenced from one sample in a study of cytomegalovirus exposure and HLA in healthy donors. PCR employed 60 Vbeta and 13 Jbeta primers. The repertoire was sequenced with immunoSEQ multiplex PCR; TCRdb's copy has only in-frame clones and lacks some. The repertoire holds around 150,000 clones, with about three quarters as singletons. Sequenced material: PBMCs. These receptors were obtained from a woman aged 45-65 years in good health and CMV-seropositive.

A remark on this clone: The same CDR3 arises from other DNA sequences in this sample as well. The V and J genes are TRBV27 and TRBJ1-5; D may be TRBD1 (5 bases). Trimming cost V 2 bases and J 6 bases, with 8 bases left between them. Germline CDR1 and CDR2: MNHEY and SMNVEV (reference sequence). The CDR3 has 13 amino acids. DNA for the CDR3: TGTGCCAGCAGTTTACAGGGTCGTCAGCCCCAGCATTTT. It translates to CASSLQGRQPQHF.

The rearrangement joins TRBV19 to TRBJ2-1; D perhaps matches TRBD1 (5 bases). Per the germline V gene, CDR1 is LNHDA and CDR2 is SQIVND (reference sequence). With 0 bases removed from V and 6 bases from J, the gap between germline ends came to 18 bases. The CDR3 totals 17 residues. The CDR3 nucleotides are TGTGCCAGTAGTATAGATCCGTCGAGCGAGACAGTCAATGAGCAGTTCTTC. Its translation is CASSIDPSSETVNEQFF.

J is TRBJ1-5 and V is TRBV19; D not resolved. This CDR3 comprises 15 residues. Between the trimmed V and J ends, which lost 1 base and 4 bases, there was a span of 11 bases. Germline-derived CDR1 and CDR2 are LNHDA and SQIVND (reference sequence). CDR3 sequence (DNA): TGTGCCAGTAGTATAGGGCAGGCCAAAAATCAGCCCCAGCATTTT. This gives the protein CASSIGQAKNQPQHF.

In DNA form, the CDR3 reads TGCGCCAGCAGCCTAAGACTACTGGGCTTCGAGCAGTACTTC. Residues: CASSLRLLGFEQYF. V is TRBV4-3 and J is TRBJ2-7, with D possibly being TRBD2 (5 bases). The CDR3 has 14 residues. The V end lost 4 bases, the J end lost 6 bases, and 16 bases lay between the germline ends. CDR1 LGHNA and CDR2 YSLEER come from the germline V gene.

This sequence joins TRBV5-4 and TRBJ2-3; 11 bases line up with TRBD2. The CDR3 has 15 residues. Trimming cost V 4 bases and J 2 bases; bases outside gene matches: 3. The germline V gene encodes CDR1 SGHNT and CDR2 YYREEE (reference sequence). As DNA, the CDR3 is TGTGCCAGCAGCCTTAGCGGGAGGGACACAGATACGCAGTATTTT. Amino acid sequence: CASSLSGRDTDTQYF.

Concerning this clone itself: Relative to the germline gene, one junction end is altered; a read error may explain this. The chain carries TRBV2 and TRBJ1-5; 8 bases match TRBD1. Germline CDR1 and CDR2: SNHLY and FYNNEI. CDR3 length: 14 residues. DNA for the CDR3: TGTGCCAGCAGCGAAGGACAGGGACGGCAGCCCCAGCATTTT. Protein product: CASSEGQGRQPQHF.

The chain uses TRBV7-2 and TRBJ1-2; the D is unclear. Germline-derived CDR1 and CDR2 are SGHTA and FQGNSA. V was shortened by 2 bases and J by 8 bases, with 9 bases between the two germline ends. The CDR3 loop spans 12 amino acids. CDR3 bases: TGTGCCAGCAGCTTATGGGCTGAAGGCTACACCTTC. The encoded protein is CASSLWAEGYTF.

The chain links TRBV5-1 to TRBJ2-5; TRBD1 agrees at 8 bases. From germline, CDR1 is SGHRS and CDR2 YFSETQ. The CDR3 is made up of 14 amino acids. Trimming at V came to 5 bases and at J to 5 bases, leaving 8 bases not matched to a gene. The CDR3 loop is CASSAQGAWETQYF. As DNA, the CDR3 is TGCGCCAGCAGTGCGCAGGGGGCATGGGAGACCCAGTACTTC.

This chain uses TRBV5-6 with TRBJ2-5; weak D call: TRBD1 (6 bases). The germline gives CDR1 SGHDT, CDR2 YYEEEE. The CDR3 runs to 13 residues. The germline V and J ends were trimmed by 1 base and 10 bases, with 14 bases remaining between them. The CDR3 DNA reads as TGTGCCAGCAGCTTGCGTGGGGGCATGGGCCAGTACTTC. Translated: CASSLRGGMGQYF. Filled out from reference TRBV5-6 and TRBJ2-5, the complete variable domain reads DAGVTQSPTHLIKTRGQQVTLRCSPKSGHDTVSWYQQALGQGPQFIFQYYEEEERQRGNFPDRFSGHQFPNYSSELNVNALLLGDSALYLCASSLRGGMGQYFGPGTRLLVL.

The chain uses TRBV7-8 and TRBJ1-2; 8 bases map to TRBD1. CDR1 and CDR2 from the germline V gene are SGHVS and FQNEAQ. J gave up 4 bases and V 5 bases, and 6 bases lay outside the gene matches. The length of the CDR3 is 14 residues. This CDR3 reads CASSPGQGGYGYTF. The CDR3 DNA sequence: TGTGCCAGCAGCCCAGGACAGGGAGGCTATGGCTACACCTTC.

The chain employs TRBV30 and TRBJ2-2; D gene ambiguous. Germline CDR1 is GTSNPN and CDR2 is SVGIG (reference sequence). The CDR3 is 11 amino acids. The V end was cut by 3 bases, the J end by 7 bases, with 6 bases between. In DNA, the CDR3 is TGTGCCTGGAGGAGGATCGGGGAGCTGTTTTTT. As protein: CAWRRIGELFF.

This rearrangement joins TRBV7-3 to TRBJ2-2, with 7 bases matching TRBD1. V was clipped by 1 base and J by 6 bases; unmatched bases: 2. Germline V gene lookup returns CDR1 SGHTA and CDR2 FQGTGA. This CDR3 is built from 14 residues. The chain's CDR3 is CASSLRGQAGELFF. The CDR3 coding sequence is TGTGCCAGCAGCTTAAGAGGACAGGCCGGGGAGCTGTTTTTT.

This clone turned up a few times. This chain uses TRBV9 with TRBJ2-3; 7 nucleotides align to TRBD2. Looked up from germline, CDR1 is SGDLS and CDR2 is YYNGEE. The CDR3 runs to 16 residues. With 7 bases clipped from V and 0 bases from J, the junction kept 11 bases outside the gene matches. The CDR3 protein is CASGASGMPSTDTQYF. CDR3 nucleotide sequence: TGTGCCAGCGGGGCTAGCGGTATGCCTAGCACAGATACGCAGTATTTT.

V is TRBV13 and J is TRBJ1-2; D call uncertain. Trimming removed 2 bases from V and 2 bases from J, with 6 bases in between. Germline-derived CDR1 and CDR2 are PRHDT and FYEKMQ (reference sequence). The CDR3 totals 13 residues. CDR3 sequence (DNA): TGTGCCAGCAGCTTACCAGGAAACTATGGCTACACCTTC. Residues: CASSLPGNYGYTF.

V gene TRBV6-1 combines with J gene TRBJ2-1; possibly TRBD2 for D (6 bases). Germline V gene lookup returns CDR1 MNHNS and CDR2 SASEGT. V lost 6 bases, J lost 6 bases, and 15 bases lay in between. This CDR3 is 14 amino acids long. As DNA, the CDR3 is TGTGCCAGCAGGAGGGATAGCGGACCCAATGAGCAGTTCTTC. It codes for CASRRDSGPNEQFF.

CDR3 DNA: TGTGCCAGCAGCTCATTTGGGGCTAGTCACGAGCAGTACTTC. Translation gives CASSSFGASHEQYF. The rearrangement uses TRBV11-2 and TRBJ2-7; maybe TRBD1 (5 bases). The length of the CDR3 is 14 residues. CDR1 is SGHAT and CDR2 is FQNNGV in the germline V gene. V lost 4 bases and J lost 5, with 15 bases in between.

This sequence joins TRBV27 and TRBJ2-1, with D maybe TRBD2 (5 bases). The germline V and J ends were trimmed by 3 bases and 14 bases, with 11 bases remaining between them. Per germline, CDR1 MNHEY and CDR2 SMNVEV (reference sequence). This CDR3 comprises 11 residues. CDR3 sequence (DNA): TGTGCCAGCAGTTTCGGGGTTGGGGAGTTCTTC. It translates to CASSFGVGEFF.

The J gene is TRBJ2-7, the V gene TRBV27, with 9 bases that match TRBD2. This CDR3 has 15 residues. Per the germline V gene, CDR1 is MNHEY and CDR2 is SMNVEV (reference sequence). Trimming cost V 7 bases and J 1 base; bases outside gene matches: 8. The CDR3, as DNA: TGTGCCAGCATGGCCCTAGCGGGGAAATCCTACGAGCAGTACTTC. Protein sequence: CASMALAGKSYEQYF.

This clone has more than one count but fewer than ten. This sequence joins TRBV11-2 and TRBJ1-2, with D uncertain. The CDR3 consists of 11 residues. The germline V and J ends were trimmed by 3 bases and 8 bases, with 7 bases remaining between them. Germline-derived CDR1 and CDR2 are SGHAT and FQNNGV. CDR3 sequence (DNA): TGTGCCAGCAGCTTGGGAGTAGGCTACACCTTC. Its translation: CASSLGVGYTF.

This clone was counted a few times. The chain joins TRBV18 to TRBJ1-4, with unresolved D. Germline V gene data show CDR1 as KGHSH and CDR2 as LQKENI. This CDR3 spans 13 amino acids. With 2 bases removed from V and 8 bases from J, the gap between germline ends came to 9 bases. CDR3 sequence: CASSPMAREKLFF. CDR3 sequence (DNA): TGTGCCAGCTCACCAATGGCGCGGGAAAAACTGTTTTTT.

J is TRBJ2-5 and V is TRBV9, with 7 bases aligning to TRBD1. After removal of 0 bases from V and 2 bases from J, the junction contained 4 bases not matched to a gene. The CDR3 extends over 15 amino acids. In germline, CDR1 is SGDLS, CDR2 YYNGEE. CDR3 sequence reads: CASSVGGTAQETQYF. CDR3 DNA sequence: TGTGCCAGCAGCGTAGGAGGGACAGCTCAAGAGACCCAGTACTTC.

V gene TRBV6-6 combines with J gene TRBJ2-1, with 8 bases fitting TRBD2. J was trimmed by 4 bases and V by 8 bases; bases with no gene match: 10. Germline V lookup: CDR1 MNHNY, CDR2 SVGAGI (reference sequence). The CDR3 is made up of 15 amino acids. CDR3 in amino acids: CASGLGAGVYNEQFF. The CDR3 DNA is TGTGCCAGCGGGCTCGGAGCGGGGGTGTACAATGAGCAGTTCTTC.

Only a few counts were recorded for this clone. The chain joins TRBV30 to TRBJ1-3; D is perhaps TRBD1 (6 bases). Germline CDR1 is GTSNPN and CDR2 is SVGIG (reference sequence). Trimming cost V 3 bases and J 4 bases, with 19 bases left between them. The CDR3 covers 16 residues. CDR3 protein: CAWRGVQGPWGNTIYF. For the CDR3, the DNA is TGTGCCTGGAGAGGTGTACAGGGCCCCTGGGGAAACACCATATATTTT.

This chain connects TRBV19 to TRBJ1-1, with 10 bases identical to TRBD1. The CDR3 runs 14 residues. J was trimmed by 5 bases and V by 4 bases; bases with no gene match: 4. Per the germline V gene, CDR1 is LNHDA and CDR2 is SQIVND (reference sequence). In DNA form, the CDR3 reads TGTGCCAGTAGTAACCCGGGACAGGGGACTGAAGCTTTCTTT. Protein sequence: CASSNPGQGTEAFF.

This chain connects TRBV5-1 to TRBJ2-7; 7 bases agree with TRBD1. The germline V gene encodes CDR1 SGHRS and CDR2 YFSETQ. The CDR3 is made up of 14 amino acids. J gave up 6 bases and V 4 bases, and 10 bases lay outside the gene matches. Here the CDR3 reads CASSLGQETSEQYF. The DNA for the CDR3 is TGCGCCAGCAGCCTCGGACAGGAAACGAGCGAGCAGTACTTC.

The chain recombines TRBV19 with TRBJ1-5; 8 positions match TRBD1. Looked up from germline, CDR1 is LNHDA and CDR2 is SQIVND (reference sequence). This CDR3 region has 17 residues. Trimming removed 5 bases from V and 7 bases from J; junction bases left unmatched: 16. The CDR3 region is CASSSQPGQGMEQPQHF. CDR3 coding DNA: TGTGCCAGTAGTTCCCAACCTGGACAGGGAATGGAACAGCCCCAGCATTTT.

J is TRBJ1-5 and V is TRBV28; the match to TRBD1 covers 7 bases. The germline gives CDR1 MDHEN, CDR2 SYDVKM. V shed 0 bases and J 5 bases; nucleotides not matched to a gene: 4. The CDR3 has 15 amino acids. CDR3 in amino acids: CASSLWQGDYQPQHF. The CDR3 DNA sequence: TGTGCCAGCAGTTTATGGCAGGGGGATTATCAGCCCCAGCATTTT.

The rearrangement joins TRBV6-6 to TRBJ2-7, with D perhaps TRBD1 (5 bases). CDR1 is MNHNY and CDR2 is SVGAGI in the germline V gene (reference sequence). V was clipped by 0 bases and J by 7 bases, with 13 bases between them. The CDR3 contains 14 residues. The CDR3 nucleotides read TGTGCCAGCAGTTACTCCAAACAGGCTCGGGAGCAGTACTTC. It codes for CASSYSKQAREQYF.

The J gene is TRBJ2-3, the V gene TRBV10-3; a weak D match, TRBD2 (5 bases). Germline-derived CDR1 and CDR2 are ENHRY and SYGVKD. Deletions cut 3 bases from V and 0 bases from J, with 10 bases between. This CDR3 has 15 amino acids. The chain's CDR3 is CAISDWETSTDTQYF. The CDR3 region has the DNA TGTGCCATCAGTGACTGGGAGACAAGCACAGATACGCAGTATTTT.

This clone appeared once. The V gene is TRBV5-6, the J gene TRBJ2-1; TRBD2 might be the D (6 bases). Germline V gene sequence: CDR1 SGHDT, CDR2 YYEEEE. Trimming shortened V by 4 bases and J by 8 bases, and 16 bases separated the two germline ends. This CDR3 is 14 amino acids long. The CDR3 loop reads CASSVGLIDHEQFF. For the CDR3, the DNA is TGTGCCAGCAGCGTGGGACTGATCGACCATGAGCAGTTCTTC.

This clone appeared a few times. This chain connects TRBV10-3 to TRBJ2-3; TRBD1 agrees at 10 bases. Germline CDR1 is ENHRY and CDR2 is SYGVKD. V lost 9 bases and J lost 2; bases outside the gene matches: 8. The CDR3 totals 15 residues. The CDR3 here is CAIKPGQGLTDTQYF. CDR3 bases: TGTGCCATAAAGCCGGGACAGGGGCTCACAGATACGCAGTATTTT.

This sequence joins TRBV28 and TRBJ1-1; 8 bases line up with TRBD1. CDR1 is MDHEN, CDR2 SYDVKM, per germline. CDR3 length: 13 residues. V lost 2 bases, J lost 6 bases, and 2 bases stayed unmatched. This CDR3 is CASSLQGAAEAFF. DNA for the CDR3: TGTGCCAGCAGTTTACAGGGGGCTGCTGAAGCTTTCTTT.